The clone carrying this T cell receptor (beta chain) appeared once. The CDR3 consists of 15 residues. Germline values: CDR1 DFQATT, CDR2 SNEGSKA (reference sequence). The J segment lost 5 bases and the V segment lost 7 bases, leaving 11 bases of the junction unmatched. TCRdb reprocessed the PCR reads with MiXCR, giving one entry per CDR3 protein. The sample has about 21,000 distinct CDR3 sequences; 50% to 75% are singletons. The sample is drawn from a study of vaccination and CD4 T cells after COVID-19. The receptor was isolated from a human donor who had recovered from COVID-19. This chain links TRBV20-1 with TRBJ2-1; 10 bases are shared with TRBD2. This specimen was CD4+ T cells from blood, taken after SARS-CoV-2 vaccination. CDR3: CSVHWSGRANNEQFF. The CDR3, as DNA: TGCAGTGTCCATTGGAGCGGGAGGGCGAACAATGAGCAGTTCTTC.